This T cell receptor beta chain came from a study of PD-1 blockade in classical Hodgkin lymphoma. This clone was found a few times. Sequencing was performed with immunoSEQ multiplex PCR; in TCRdb, only in-frame clones are kept and a portion is missing. The sample lists approximately 30,000 clones; around 80% were seen once. Time point indicated: cycle 4 day 1 (C4D1), after about 6 weeks of nivolumab. Every one of the patients relapsed after autologous stem cell transplantation (brentuximab vedotin exposure was variable). This CDR3 has 13 residues. From germline, CDR1 is LNHDA and CDR2 SQIVND (reference sequence). V was trimmed by 5 bases and J by 6 bases, leaving 12 bases between them.

The specimen comprised peripheral blood mononuclear cells (PBMCs), sampled before the fourth cycle of nivolumab. The gene calls are TRBV19 and TRBJ2-3; D may match TRBD1 or TRBD2 (6 bases each). This receptor was obtained from a human donor with classical Hodgkin lymphoma. The CDR3 DNA reads as TGTGCCAGTAGTTGGGGGGCGAGGGATACGCAGTATTTT. It specifies CASSWGARDTQYF.